The 17 T cell receptor beta chains listed next were all sequenced from one sample in a study of CD4+ T cells in melanoma. Method: immunoSEQ multiplex PCR; TCRdb's copy keeps in-frame clones and lacks some. This sample has approximately 9,500 clones, with around 78% found just once. The source material was cells from a culture (not recorded whether cultured in vitro). The receptors originated from a human donor with melanoma.

The chain employs TRBV11-2 and TRBJ1-2; no clear D. Trimming shortened V by 1 base and J by 8 bases, and 14 bases separated the two germline ends. The length of the CDR3 is 14 residues. CDR1 SGHAT and CDR2 FQNNGV come from the germline V gene. The CDR3 DNA is TGTGCCAGCAGCTTAGCTCGCGGTCAGGAGGGCTACACCTTC. It translates to CASSLARGQEGYTF.

The rearrangement joins TRBV5-8 to TRBJ2-1, with D hard to call. There are 13 residues in the CDR3. V gave up 4 bases and J gave up 0 bases, with 5 bases separating them. Germline CDR1 is SGHTS and CDR2 is YDEGEE. The DNA for the CDR3 is TGTGCCAGCAGCCCGAGCTCCTACAATGAGCAGTTCTTC. This gives the protein CASSPSSYNEQFF.

The chain recombines TRBV7-6 with TRBJ2-2; 13 positions match TRBD2. The CDR3 is 16 residues long. The V gene's germline CDR1 is SGHVS and CDR2 FNYEAQ. The trim removed 5 bases at V and 4 bases at J, leaving 4 bases unmatched. The CDR3 nucleotides read TGTGCCAGCAGCATTGGACTAGCGGGGGCCACCGGGGAGCTGTTTTTT. Translation: CASSIGLAGATGELFF.

This chain links TRBV18 with TRBJ2-2, with no clear D. The CDR3 has 14 residues. The V gene lost 3 bases and the J gene lost 1 base, with 6 bases spanning the gap. Germline loops: CDR1 KGHSH, CDR2 LQKENI. DNA for the CDR3: TGTGCCAGCTCACCGGACGGGAACACCGGGGAGCTGTTTTTT. Protein product: CASSPDGNTGELFF.

The CDR3 sequence is CASSQQVVAGVGTGELFF. CDR3 nucleotides: TGCGCCAGCAGCCAGCAGGTCGTAGCGGGGGTCGGCACCGGGGAGCTGTTTTTT. The V and J genes are TRBV4-1 and TRBJ2-2; TRBD2 matches at 9 bases. The CDR3 contains 18 residues. The J segment lost 4 bases and the V segment lost 3 bases, leaving 12 bases of the junction unmatched. Germline CDR1 reads MGHRA; CDR2 reads YSYEKL.

V usage is TRBV6-5 and J usage is TRBJ1-1; D perhaps matches TRBD1 (6 bases). V lost 6 bases and J lost 7, with 15 bases in between. The CDR3 has 13 residues. Germline loops: CDR1 MNHEY, CDR2 SVGAGI. The CDR3 sequence is CASRSQGGGEAFF. CDR3 nucleotides: TGTGCCAGCAGGTCTCAGGGAGGGGGTGAAGCTTTCTTT.

V gene TRBV14 combines with J gene TRBJ2-4; 8 bases are shared with TRBD1. CDR1 is SGHDN, CDR2 FVKESK, per germline. The trim removed 6 bases at V and 7 bases at J, leaving 8 bases unmatched. The CDR3 is 14 residues long. CDR3 sequence reads: CASSSQGARNIQYF. The CDR3 DNA is TGTGCCAGCAGTTCTCAGGGGGCGAGGAACATTCAGTACTTC. Full variable domain (missing parts from reference TRBV14 and TRBJ2-4): EAGVTQFPSHSVIEKGQTVTLRCDPISGHDNLYWYRRVMGKEIKFLLHFVKESKQDESGMPNNRFLAERTGGTYSTLKVQPAELEDSGVYFCASSSQGARNIQYFGAGTRLSVL.

J is TRBJ1-6 and V is TRBV9; D may be TRBD1 (6 bases). The germline V gene encodes CDR1 SGDLS and CDR2 YYNGEE. This CDR3 has 15 amino acids. Trimming pared 0 bases from V and 7 bases from J, leaving 11 bases between. The CDR3, as DNA: TGTGCCAGCAGCGTAGAACCCCAGGGGAATTCACCCCTCCACTTT. Its protein product is CASSVEPQGNSPLHF.

The J gene is TRBJ1-4, the V gene TRBV6-6; a weak D match, TRBD1 (6 bases). The CDR3 covers 14 residues. Germline-derived CDR1 and CDR2 are MNHNY and SVGAGI (reference sequence). V was shortened by 6 bases and J by 7 bases, with 15 bases between the two germline ends. The CDR3, as DNA: TGTGCCAGCAGAGACAGGCTACAGAGTGAAAAACTGTTTTTT. Its protein is CASRDRLQSEKLFF.

This chain links TRBV10-3 with TRBJ2-3; tentative D call: TRBD2 (5 bases). V gave up 7 bases and J gave up 0 bases, with 11 bases separating them. The CDR3 loop spans 14 amino acids. CDR1 is ENHRY, CDR2 SYGVKD, per germline. DNA of the CDR3: TGTGCCATCACCGAGGGATCTAGCACAGATACGCAGTATTTT. It codes for CAITEGSSTDTQYF.

The gene calls are TRBV7-2 and TRBJ2-7, with unresolved D. Germline V lookup: CDR1 SGHTA, CDR2 FQGNSA. The CDR3 runs to 13 residues. V was cut by 3 bases and J by 0 bases, with 6 bases left in between. The CDR3 DNA reads TGTGCCAGCAGCTTTACGGCCTCCTACGAGCAGTACTTC. Its protein product is CASSFTASYEQYF.

The chain carries TRBV18 and TRBJ2-1; D gene unclear. Germline V gene data show CDR1 as KGHSH and CDR2 as LQKENI. The CDR3 is 13 amino acids. The V end was cut by 3 bases, the J end by 12 bases, with 15 bases between. For the CDR3, the DNA is TGTGCCAGCTCACCGGGGTTAGGTGCAGGGCAGTTCTTC. Amino acids: CASSPGLGAGQFF.

Only one count was recorded for this clone. The V call is TRBV5-1, the J call TRBJ1-2; TRBD1 agrees at 12 bases. Germline CDR1 is SGHRS and CDR2 is YFSETQ. The trim removed 2 bases at V and 0 bases at J, leaving 5 bases unmatched. The CDR3 is 17 residues long. CDR3 protein: CASSFGDRGLANYGYTF. The CDR3 region has the DNA TGCGCCAGCAGCTTTGGGGACAGGGGGCTGGCTAACTATGGCTACACCTTC.

This rearrangement joins TRBV30 to TRBJ1-1, with D possibly TRBD1 on 6 matching bases. Trimming removed 6 bases at V and 3 bases at J, with 17 bases between. CDR1 and CDR2 (germline): GTSNPN, SVGIG (reference sequence). CDR3 length: 14 amino acids. The CDR3: CACSLQGYYTEAFF. The DNA for the CDR3 is TGTGCCTGCTCGCTTCAGGGGTATTACACTGAAGCTTTCTTT.

The rearrangement uses TRBV2 and TRBJ2-5; the D gene is possibly TRBD2 (5 bases). The germline CDR1 and CDR2 sequences are SNHLY and FYNNEI. V lost 5 bases and J lost 1, with 11 bases in between. The CDR3 consists of 14 residues. The CDR3: CASSLPGSQETQYF. CDR3 DNA sequence: TGTGCCAGCAGTTTACCGGGGTCCCAAGAGACCCAGTACTTC.

The chain couples TRBV18 to TRBJ1-2, with TRBD1 as a possible D gene (5 bases). Trimming left V 1 base short and J 1 base short, with 22 bases between. Germline CDR1 KGHSH, CDR2 LQKENI. This CDR3 has 19 amino acids. Here the CDR3 reads CASSPLAPGPAANNYGYTF. In DNA, the CDR3 is TGTGCCAGCTCACCACTCGCTCCGGGACCAGCCGCGAATAACTATGGCTACACCTTC.

This chain uses TRBV6-5 with TRBJ2-5; D might be TRBD1 or TRBD2, each matching 5 bases. The CDR3 spans 12 residues. Trimming pared 7 bases from V and 12 bases from J, leaving 18 bases between. The germline V gene has CDR1 MNHEY and CDR2 SVGAGI. CDR3 protein: CASKSRDPREYF. As DNA, the CDR3 is TGTGCCAGCAAGTCACGGGACCCGAGGGAGTACTTC.